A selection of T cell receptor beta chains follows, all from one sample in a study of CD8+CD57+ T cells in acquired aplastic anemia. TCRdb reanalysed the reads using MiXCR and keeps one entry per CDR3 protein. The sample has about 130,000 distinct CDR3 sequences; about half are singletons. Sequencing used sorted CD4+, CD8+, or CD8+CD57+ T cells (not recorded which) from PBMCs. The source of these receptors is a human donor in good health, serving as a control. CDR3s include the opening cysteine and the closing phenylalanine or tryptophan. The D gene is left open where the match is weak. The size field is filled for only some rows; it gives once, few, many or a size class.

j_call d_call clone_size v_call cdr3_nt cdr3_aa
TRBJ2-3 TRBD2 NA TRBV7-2 TGTGCCAGCAGGGTAGCGGGGGGGCCAGATACGCAGTATTTT CASRVAGGPDTQYF
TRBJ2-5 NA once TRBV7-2 TGTGCCAGCAGCTCGGACGTCCAAGAGACCCAGTACTTC CASSSDVQETQYF
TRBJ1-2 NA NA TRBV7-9 TGTGCCAGCAGCGCTGGGACGTCTAACTATGGCTACACCTTC CASSAGTSNYGYTF
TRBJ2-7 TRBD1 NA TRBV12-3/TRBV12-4 TGTGCCAGCAGTCAGACAGGGGGCGTGGAGCAGTACTTC CASSQTGGVEQYF
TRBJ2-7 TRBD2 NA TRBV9 TGTGCCAGCAGCATTGGGACTAGCGGGGGGGCGAACGAGCAGTACTTC CASSIGTSGGANEQYF
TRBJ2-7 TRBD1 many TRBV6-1 TGTGCCAGCAGTGGCTCCTGGGGGACAGGGTCCCTTTACGAGCAGTACTTC CASSGSWGTGSLYEQYF
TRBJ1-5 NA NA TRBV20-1 NA CSATTGKQFFGPQHF
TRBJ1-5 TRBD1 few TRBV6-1 TGTGCCAGCAGCCCAGGGGGGGGGCCCGGTACTAGGCCCCAGCATTTT CASSPGGGPGTRPQHF
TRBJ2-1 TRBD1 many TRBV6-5 TGTGCCAGCAGTTACGAGGACAGGGGGCGACAATACAATGAGCAGTTCTTC CASSYEDRGRQYNEQFF
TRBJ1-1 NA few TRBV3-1 TGTGCCAGCAGCCATTTATTAAGGCGGATGAACACTGAAGCTTTCTTT CASSHLLRRMNTEAFF
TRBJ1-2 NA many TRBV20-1 TGCAGTGCGTTCGCGGTGGGGTTCTATGGCTACACCTTC CSAFAVGFYGYTF
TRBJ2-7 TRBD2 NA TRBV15 TGTGCCACCAGCAGAGGGCGGACTAGCGGGGCCTCCTACGAGCAGTACTTC CATSRGRTSGASYEQYF
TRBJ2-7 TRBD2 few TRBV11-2 TGTGCCAGCAGCCCAGGACTAGCGGGGGGGCCGGGCCCCTACGAGCAGTACTTC CASSPGLAGGPGPYEQYF
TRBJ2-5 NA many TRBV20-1 TGCAGTGCCAGAGGGGGCGGGAGGTACCAAGAGACCCAGTACTTC CSARGGGRYQETQYF
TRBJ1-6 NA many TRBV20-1 TGCAGTGCTAGAGATTCGGGGGGTGCGAATAATTCACCCCTCCACTTT CSARDSGGANNSPLHF
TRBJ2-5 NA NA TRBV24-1 TGTGCCACCAGTGATTCCCGGCCCAGGGAATCCCAAGAGACCCAGTACTTC CATSDSRPRESQETQYF
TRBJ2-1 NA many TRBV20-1 TGCAGTGCTACTTCTGATGGGGGGATATACAATGAGCAGTTCTTC CSATSDGGIYNEQFF
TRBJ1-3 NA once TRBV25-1 TGTGCCAGCAGTGAATCCTCCCCCCAAGGCGGTGGAAACACCATATATTTT CASSESSPQGGGNTIYF
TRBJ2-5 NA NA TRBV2 TGTGCCAGCAGGCGGGACTTGGGAGAGACCCAGTACTTC CASRRDLGETQYF
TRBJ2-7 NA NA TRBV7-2 TGTGCCCGCAGCCGAGGGACGGCCGGCAACTACGAGCAGTACTTC CARSRGTAGNYEQYF
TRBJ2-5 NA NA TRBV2 TGTGCCAGCAGTAGGCAGACCCAGTACTTC CASSRQTQYF
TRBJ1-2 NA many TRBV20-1 TGCAGTGCTAGAAGGACAGCCTATGGCTACACCTTC CSARRTAYGYTF
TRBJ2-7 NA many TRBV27 TGTGCCAGCAGTTTTCGACGCTCCTACGAGCAGTACTTC CASSFRRSYEQYF
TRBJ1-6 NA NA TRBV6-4 TGTGCCAGCAGTGAATCTACTAATTCACCCCTCCACTTT CASSESTNSPLHF
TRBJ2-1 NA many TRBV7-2 TGTGCCAGCAGCTCACCAAGGGGGGGCAGCTACAATGAGCAGTTCTTC CASSSPRGGSYNEQFF
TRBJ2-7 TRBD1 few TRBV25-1 TGTGCCAGCAGGTCTACAGGGGTAGCCTCCGTCGAGCAGCACTTC CASRSTGVASVEQHF
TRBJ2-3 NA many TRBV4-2 TGTGCCAGCAGCCCTTCTATATCCACAGATACGCAGTATTTT CASSPSISTDTQYF
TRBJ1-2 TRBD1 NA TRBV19 TGTGCCAGTAGTAACAGGGGGCGCAGAGAGAATGGCTACACCTTC CASSNRGRRENGYTF
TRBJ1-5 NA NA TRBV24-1 TGTGCCACCAGTGATGCTACGGGGCATCAGCCCCAGCATTTT CATSDATGHQPQHF
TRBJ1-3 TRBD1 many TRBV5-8 TGTGCCAGCAGCCCCAGGGGGCTTTCTGGAAACACCATATATTTT CASSPRGLSGNTIYF
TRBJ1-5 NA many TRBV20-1 TGCAGTGCTAGAGGGGGCGAAAAGCCCCAGCATTTT CSARGGEKPQHF
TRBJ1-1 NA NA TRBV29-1 TGCAGCGTTGCCCAGGGGAACACTGAAGCTTTCTTT CSVAQGNTEAFF
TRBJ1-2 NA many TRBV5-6 TGTGCCAGCAGCTTGGACAGGATGGACTATGGCTACACCTTC CASSLDRMDYGYTF
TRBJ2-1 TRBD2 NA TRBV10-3 TGTGCCATCAGTGAGGGACTAGCGGGGGCTCGGGGGGAGCAGTTCTTC CAISEGLAGARGEQFF
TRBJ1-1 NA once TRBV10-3 TGTGCCATCACTAAGGAGGTAGGGGGTAACACTGGAGCTTTCTTT CAITKEVGGNTGAFF
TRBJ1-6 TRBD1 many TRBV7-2 TGTGCCAGCAGCTTAGACAGGGGTAATTCACCCCTCCACTTT CASSLDRGNSPLHF
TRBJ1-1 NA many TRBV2 TGTGCCAGCAGCTACAGGGCGGTGAACACTGAAGCTTTCTTT CASSYRAVNTEAFF
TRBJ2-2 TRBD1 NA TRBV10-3 TGTGCCATCAGTGCGGGGACAGGGGCGGACACCGGGGAGCTGTTTTTT CAISAGTGADTGELFF
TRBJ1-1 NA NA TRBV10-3 TGTGCCACCTCGGTAAGCGGGAACACTGAAGCTTTCTTT CATSVSGNTEAFF
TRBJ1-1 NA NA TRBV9 TGTGCCAGCAGCGTAAGGGGTCCGACAGGAAACACTGAAGCTTTCTTT CASSVRGPTGNTEAFF
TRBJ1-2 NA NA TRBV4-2 TGTGCCAGCAGCCAAGATCGAATAGGCTACACCTTC CASSQDRIGYTF
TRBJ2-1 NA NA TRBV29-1 TGCAGCGTAGGGGAACCGATAGCAGGGCATGAGCAGTTCTTC CSVGEPIAGHEQFF
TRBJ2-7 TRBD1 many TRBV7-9 TGTGCCAGCAGCTTAGCATCTGGGACAGGTGCCTCCTACGAGCAGTACTTC CASSLASGTGASYEQYF
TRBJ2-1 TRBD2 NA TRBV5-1 TGCGCCAGCAGCTTGACGGTAGCGGGGGACAATGAGCAGTTCTTC CASSLTVAGDNEQFF
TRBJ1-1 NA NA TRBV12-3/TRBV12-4 TGTGCCAGCAGTTACGGCCGGACAGTTCTAAATGAAGCTTTCTTT CASSYGRTVLNEAFF
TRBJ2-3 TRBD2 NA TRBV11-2 TGTGCCAGCAGCTTGGGAGGTAGCGGGGGGTTCACAGATACGCAGTATTTT CASSLGGSGGFTDTQYF
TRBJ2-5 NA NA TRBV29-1 TGCAGCGGGGGAGGAGAGACCCAGTACTTC CSGGGETQYF
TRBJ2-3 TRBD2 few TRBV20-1 TGCAGTGCACAGACTAGCGGGGAGGCAGATACGCAGTATTTT CSAQTSGEADTQYF
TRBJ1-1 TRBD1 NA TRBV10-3 TGTGCCATCAGTGCCGGGACAGGAGAAGGCACTGAAGCTTTCTTT CAISAGTGEGTEAFF
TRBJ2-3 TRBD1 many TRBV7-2 TGTGCCAGCAGCCTACAGGGGAACGTGGCAGATACGCAGTATTTT CASSLQGNVADTQYF
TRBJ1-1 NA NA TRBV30 TGTGCCTGGACCCGGACGGGGTTGGACACTGAAGCTTTCTTT CAWTRTGLDTEAFF
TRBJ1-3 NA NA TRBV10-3 TGTGCCATCAGTGAGTCCCAGGATCTGAACACTGGAAACACCATATATTTT CAISESQDLNTGNTIYF